Listed here are 21 T cell receptor beta chains from one sample, sequenced in a study of T cell responses to AZD1222 COVID-19 vaccine (dated by TCRdb to the early 2020s). The time point label corresponds to: baseline before first vaccination. The library came from the immunoSEQ multiplex PCR assay. The source is immuneACCESS, and TCRdb retained only in-frame sequences with V and J called. Part of the clones is not carried over; for the studies checked, unresolved V genes explain less than half of this, and the remainder is unexplained. This sample holds fewer than 110,000 clones; roughly 91% were observed only once. The top ten hold about 41% of the sample. The sequenced sample was peripheral blood, obtained on day 0 of AZD1222 vaccination. These receptors all come from an adult in good health.

This sequence joins TRBV12-3 or TRBV12-4 and TRBJ2-7; tentatively, D is TRBD2 (5 bases). Between the trimmed V and J ends, which lost 3 bases and 0 bases, there was a span of 6 bases. The CDR3 has 13 amino acids. The CDR3 loop is CASSFGLSYEQYF. The CDR3 bases are TGTGCCAGCAGTTTTGGACTCTCCTACGAGCAGTACTTC.

This clone was detected only once. This chain joins TRBV27 and TRBJ2-1; the D call may be TRBD1 or TRBD2 (5 bases each). Germline lookup yields CDR1 MNHEY and CDR2 SMNVEV (reference sequence). This CDR3 has 11 amino acids. V was clipped by 6 bases and J by 10 bases, with 10 bases between them. The CDR3 loop is CASSQGGEQFF. CDR3 coding DNA: TGTGCCAGCAGCCAGGGCGGGGAGCAGTTCTTC.

The rearrangement joins TRBV11-2 to TRBJ2-5, with no clear D. CDR3 size: 12 residues. Deletions cut 4 bases from V and 4 bases from J, with 7 bases between. CDR1 is SGHAT and CDR2 is FQNNGV in the germline V gene. CDR3 in DNA: TGTGCCAGCAGCTCGGACGGAGAGACCCAGTACTTC. Residues: CASSSDGETQYF.

The genes are TRBV9 and TRBJ2-3, with 7 bases identical to TRBD2. J was trimmed by 1 base and V by 4 bases; bases with no gene match: 9. CDR3 length: 16 amino acids. From germline, CDR1 is SGDLS and CDR2 YYNGEE. The CDR3 spells CASSPRGVGRTDTQYF. DNA of the CDR3: TGTGCCAGCAGCCCCCGGGGGGTTGGTCGCACAGATACGCAGTATTTT.

The rearrangement links TRBV27 to TRBJ1-1, with D tentatively TRBD1 (6 bases). Germline values: CDR1 MNHEY, CDR2 SMNVEV (reference sequence). CDR3 length: 14 amino acids. Trimming cost V 6 bases and J 1 base, with 12 bases left between them. CDR3 sequence: CASRLTGSNTEAFF. The CDR3 coding sequence is TGTGCCAGCAGGTTGACAGGATCGAACACTGAAGCTTTCTTT.

The V call is TRBV6-5, the J call TRBJ1-6; TRBD1 might be the D (6 bases). Germline values: CDR1 MNHEY, CDR2 SVGAGI. Trimming pared 8 bases from V and 15 bases from J, leaving 20 bases between. The CDR3 extends over 13 amino acids. The CDR3 coding sequence is TGTGCCAGCGGGCGGGACACGGTTCACCTCCTCCACTTT. Protein sequence: CASGRDTVHLLHF.

The chain links TRBV15 to TRBJ2-5, with D maybe TRBD2 (6 bases). V gave up 5 bases and J gave up 7 bases, with 20 bases separating them. In germline, CDR1 is LNHNV, CDR2 YYDKDF (reference sequence). CDR3 size: 15 residues. CDR3 region: CATSFTGTAGWTQYF. CDR3 coding DNA: TGTGCCACCAGCTTTACCGGGACGGCGGGATGGACCCAGTACTTC.

The chain employs TRBV7-3 and TRBJ2-3; 7 nucleotides line up with TRBD2. Looked up from germline, CDR1 is SGHTA and CDR2 is FQGTGA. V lost 7 bases, J lost 6 bases, and 10 bases stayed unmatched. The CDR3 totals 14 residues. DNA of the CDR3: TGTGCCAGCACCCTTGGCGGGAGTGGGGATACGCAGTATTTT. It codes for CASTLGGSGDTQYF.

The J gene is TRBJ2-1, the V gene TRBV4-3, with TRBD2 matching 7 bases. The V segment lost 0 bases and the J segment 9 bases; nucleotides outside the gene matches: 17. The length of the CDR3 is 18 residues. Germline V lookup: CDR1 LGHNA, CDR2 YSLEER. CDR3 protein: CASSQDGSGILLQPEQFF. The CDR3 DNA follows: TGCGCCAGCAGCCAAGATGGAAGCGGGATACTTTTGCAGCCTGAGCAGTTCTTC.

The chain combines TRBV4-1 with TRBJ1-4, with 8 bases aligning to TRBD1. Germline trimming cut 6 bases from V and 5 bases from J; bases unmatched to any gene: 8. This CDR3 has 15 amino acids. Germline V CDR1 and CDR2: MGHRA, YSYEKL. The CDR3 nucleotides read TGCGCCAGCAGGAGAACAGGGGGGCTAAATGAAAAACTGTTTTTT. Translation gives CASRRTGGLNEKLFF.

This clone came up once. The chain is built from TRBV5-1 and TRBJ2-3; the match to TRBD1 covers 11 bases. J gave up 4 bases and V 2 bases, and 6 bases lay outside the gene matches. CDR3 length: 16 amino acids. Germline CDR1 SGHRS, CDR2 YFSETQ. For the CDR3, the DNA is TGCGCCAGCAGCTTTGGGACAGGGGGATCGGCAGATACGCAGTATTTT. Translated, it gives CASSFGTGGSADTQYF.

CDR3 region: CASSGSGGGTDTQYF. The CDR3, as DNA: TGTGCCAGCAGCGGGAGCGGGGGGGGCACAGATACGCAGTATTTT. The genes are TRBV5-4 and TRBJ2-3; 10 bases map to TRBD2. Looked up from germline, CDR1 is SGHNT and CDR2 is YYREEE (reference sequence). V lost 4 bases, J lost 1 base, and 3 bases stayed unmatched. This CDR3 spans 15 amino acids.

In the case of this clone: The sample holds other DNA sequences that translate to the same CDR3. The V gene is TRBV6-2 or TRBV6-3, the J gene TRBJ2-7; D is perhaps TRBD2 (6 bases). The CDR3 is 14 residues long. V lost 3 bases and J lost 4, with 13 bases in between. CDR1 is MNHEY and CDR2 is SVGEGT in the germline V gene. In DNA, the CDR3 is TGTGCCAGCAGTTATAGCGGAGGCCTTTACGAGCAGTACTTC. This sequence encodes CASSYSGGLYEQYF.

The chain carries TRBV9 and TRBJ2-1; D might be TRBD1 (5 bases). There are 17 residues in the CDR3. Trimming stripped 0 bases from V and 5 bases from J, with 18 bases between. Germline V gene lookup returns CDR1 SGDLS and CDR2 YYNGEE. Written as DNA, the CDR3 is TGTGCCAGCAGCGTAGCCCCCCAGGGTTCGGGCGACAATGAGCAGTTCTTC. It specifies CASSVAPQGSGDNEQFF. The full variable domain, its missing parts supplied by reference TRBV9 and TRBJ2-1, is DSGVTQTPKHLITATGQRVTLRCSPRSGDLSVYWYQQSLDQGLQFLIQYYNGEERAKGNILERFSAQQFPDLHSELNLSSLELGDSALYFCASSVAPQGSGDNEQFFGPGTRLTVL.

The rearrangement joins TRBV4-1 to TRBJ1-5; D remains unclear. This CDR3 contains 13 residues. The V end lost 0 bases, the J end lost 0 bases, and 0 bases lay between the germline ends. CDR1 and CDR2 (germline): MGHRA, YSYEKL. The chain's CDR3 is CASSQDSNQPQHF. CDR3 bases: TGCGCCAGCAGCCAAGATAGCAATCAGCCCCAGCATTTT.

J is TRBJ2-7 and V is TRBV7-9; TRBD1 might be the D (6 bases). The germline CDR1 and CDR2 sequences are SEHNR and FQNEAQ (reference sequence). The CDR3 length is 15 residues. V was clipped by 5 bases and J by 0 bases, with 14 bases between them. The CDR3 region has the DNA TGTGCCAGCAGCAATCGACAGGCCAGCTCCTACGAGCAGTACTTC. Its translation is CASSNRQASSYEQYF.

This chain links TRBV9 with TRBJ2-7; 7 bases fit TRBD2. The J segment lost 3 bases and the V segment lost 0 bases, leaving 6 bases of the junction unmatched. Germline-derived CDR1 and CDR2 are SGDLS and YYNGEE. CDR3 length: 15 amino acids. CDR3 sequence (DNA): TGTGCCAGCAGCGTAGGGGAGCGGGGATTCTACGAGCAGTACTTC. This gives the protein CASSVGERGFYEQYF.

This clone was seen only a few times. The J gene is TRBJ2-1, the V gene TRBV5-1; D is possibly TRBD2 (6 bases). CDR3 length: 16 residues. Looked up from germline, CDR1 is SGHRS and CDR2 is YFSETQ. Trimming shortened V by 4 bases and J by 12 bases, and 26 bases separated the two germline ends. CDR3 protein: CASSLAQQSGGGRQFF. The CDR3 DNA reads as TGCGCCAGCAGCCTGGCCCAACAATCTGGGGGAGGTCGGCAGTTCTTC. The full variable domain, rest sourced from reference TRBV5-1 and TRBJ2-1, is KAGVTQTPRYLIKTRGQQVTLSCSPISGHRSVSWYQQTPGQGLQFLFEYFSETQRNKGNFPGRFSGRQFSNSRSEMNVSTLELGDSALYLCASSLAQQSGGGRQFFGPGTRLTVL.

The chain has TRBV27 and TRBJ2-7; TRBD1 is a possible D gene (5 bases). The germline V gene has CDR1 MNHEY and CDR2 SMNVEV (reference sequence). Trimming pared 7 bases from V and 7 bases from J, leaving 11 bases between. The CDR3 extends over 11 amino acids. CDR3 loop: CASTTGGEQYF. CDR3 DNA: TGTGCCAGCACCACAGGTGGGGAGCAGTACTTC.

The chain is built from TRBV2 and TRBJ1-5; 7 bases agree with TRBD1. Unmatched junction bases numbered 13, after V lost 4 bases and J lost 7 bases. Germline CDR1 reads SNHLY; CDR2 reads FYNNEI. This CDR3 has 16 amino acids. As DNA, the CDR3 is TGTGCCAGCAGTGCAGAGACAGGGTATGGGGGGCAGCCCCAGCATTTT. Its protein product is CASSAETGYGGQPQHF. Together with reference TRBV2 and TRBJ1-5, the CDR3 gives the full variable domain: EPEVTQTPSHQVTQMGQEVILRCVPISNHLYFYWYRQILGQKVEFLVSFYNNEISEKSEIFDDQFSVERPDGSNFTLKIRSTKLEDSAMYFCASSAETGYGGQPQHFGDGTRLSIL.

The rearrangement links TRBV19 to TRBJ2-7; D tentatively fits TRBD1 or TRBD2 (6 bases each). Germline loops: CDR1 LNHDA, CDR2 SQIVND (reference sequence). The CDR3 is 15 residues long. V was pared by 7 bases and J by 1 base, with 17 bases between. CDR3 DNA sequence: TGTGCCAGTACCCCCCAAGGGGGAGGATCCTACGAGCAGTACTTC. This encodes CASTPQGGGSYEQYF.